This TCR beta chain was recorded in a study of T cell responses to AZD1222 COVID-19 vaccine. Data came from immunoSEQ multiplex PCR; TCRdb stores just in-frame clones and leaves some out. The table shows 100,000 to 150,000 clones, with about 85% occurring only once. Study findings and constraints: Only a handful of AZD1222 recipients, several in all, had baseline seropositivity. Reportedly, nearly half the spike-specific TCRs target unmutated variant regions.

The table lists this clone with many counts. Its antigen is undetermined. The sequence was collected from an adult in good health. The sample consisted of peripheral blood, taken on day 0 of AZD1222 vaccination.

Written as DNA, the CDR3 is TGTGCCAGCTCACCGTTGGGGTTTGACACTGAAGCTTTCTTT. This encodes CASSPLGFDTEAFF. The chain uses TRBV18 and TRBJ1-1; D not resolved. V lost 3 bases, J lost 3 bases, and 11 bases lay in between. CDR1 and CDR2 (germline): KGHSH, LQKENI. The CDR3 is 14 residues long.